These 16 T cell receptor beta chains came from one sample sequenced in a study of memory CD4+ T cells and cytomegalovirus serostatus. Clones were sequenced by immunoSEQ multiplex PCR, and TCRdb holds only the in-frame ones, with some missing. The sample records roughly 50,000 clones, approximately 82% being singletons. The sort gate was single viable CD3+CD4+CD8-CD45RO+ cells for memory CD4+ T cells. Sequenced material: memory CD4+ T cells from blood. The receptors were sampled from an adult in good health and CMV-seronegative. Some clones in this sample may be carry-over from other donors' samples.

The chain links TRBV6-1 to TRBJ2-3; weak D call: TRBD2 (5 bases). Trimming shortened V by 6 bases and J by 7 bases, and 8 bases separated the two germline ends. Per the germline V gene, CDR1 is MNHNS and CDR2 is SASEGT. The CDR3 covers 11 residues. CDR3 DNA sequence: TGTGCCAGCAGGGCTAGCCATACGCAGTATTTT. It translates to CASRASHTQYF.

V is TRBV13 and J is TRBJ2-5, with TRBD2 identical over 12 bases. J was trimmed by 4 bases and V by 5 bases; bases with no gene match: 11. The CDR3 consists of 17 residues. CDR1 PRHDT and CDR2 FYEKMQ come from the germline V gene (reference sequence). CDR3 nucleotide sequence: TGTGCCAGCAGCCTCCAGTCCACTAGCGGGAGGTCAGAGACCCAGTACTTC. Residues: CASSLQSTSGRSETQYF.

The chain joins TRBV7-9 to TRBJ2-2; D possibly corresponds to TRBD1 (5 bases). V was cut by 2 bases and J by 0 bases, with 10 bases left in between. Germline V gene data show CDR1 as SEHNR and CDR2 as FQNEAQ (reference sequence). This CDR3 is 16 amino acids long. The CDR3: CASSLPATANTGELFF. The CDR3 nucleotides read TGTGCCAGCAGCTTACCCGCGACAGCGAACACCGGGGAGCTGTTTTTT. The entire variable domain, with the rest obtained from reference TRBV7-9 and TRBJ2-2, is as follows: DTGVSQNPRHKITKRGQNVTFRCDPISEHNRLYWYRQTLGQGPEFLTYFQNEAQLEKSRLLSDRFSAERPKGSFSTLEIQRTEQGDSAMYLCASSLPATANTGELFFGEGSRLTVL.

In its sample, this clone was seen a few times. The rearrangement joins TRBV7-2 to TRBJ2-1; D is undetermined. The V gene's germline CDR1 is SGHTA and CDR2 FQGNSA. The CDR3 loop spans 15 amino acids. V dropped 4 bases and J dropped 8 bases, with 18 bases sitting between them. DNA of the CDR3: TGTGCCAGCAGCTACCGACACAGCCCCTCGGATGAGCAGTTCTTC. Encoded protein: CASSYRHSPSDEQFF.

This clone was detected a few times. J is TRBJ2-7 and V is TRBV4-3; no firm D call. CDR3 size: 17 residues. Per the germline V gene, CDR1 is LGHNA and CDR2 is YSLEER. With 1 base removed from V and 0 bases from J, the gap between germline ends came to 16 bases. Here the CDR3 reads CASSQAYREIYSYEQYF. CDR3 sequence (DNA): TGCGCCAGCAGCCAAGCTTATAGGGAAATTTACTCCTACGAGCAGTACTTC.

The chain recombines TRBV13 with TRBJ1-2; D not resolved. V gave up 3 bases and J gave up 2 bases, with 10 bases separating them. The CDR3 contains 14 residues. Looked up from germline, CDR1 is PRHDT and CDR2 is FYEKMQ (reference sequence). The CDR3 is CASSFGGRNYGYTF. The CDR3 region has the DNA TGTGCCAGCAGCTTTGGTGGCAGGAACTATGGCTACACCTTC.

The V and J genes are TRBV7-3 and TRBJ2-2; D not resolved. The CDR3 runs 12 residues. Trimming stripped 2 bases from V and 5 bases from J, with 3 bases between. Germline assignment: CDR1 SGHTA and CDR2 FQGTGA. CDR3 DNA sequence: TGTGCCAGCAGCTTAGGAACCGGGGAGCTGTTTTTT. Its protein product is CASSLGTGELFF.

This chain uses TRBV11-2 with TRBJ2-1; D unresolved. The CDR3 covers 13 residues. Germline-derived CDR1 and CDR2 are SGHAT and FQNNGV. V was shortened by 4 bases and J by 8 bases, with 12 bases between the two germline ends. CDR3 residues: CASSSLHRHEQFF. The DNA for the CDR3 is TGTGCCAGCAGCTCCCTCCATCGCCATGAGCAGTTCTTC.

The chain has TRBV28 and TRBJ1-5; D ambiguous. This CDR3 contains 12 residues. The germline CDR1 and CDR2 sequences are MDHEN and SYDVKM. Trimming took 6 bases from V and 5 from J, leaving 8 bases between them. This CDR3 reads CASSGIYQPQHF. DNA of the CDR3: TGTGCCAGCAGCGGGATTTATCAGCCCCAGCATTTT.

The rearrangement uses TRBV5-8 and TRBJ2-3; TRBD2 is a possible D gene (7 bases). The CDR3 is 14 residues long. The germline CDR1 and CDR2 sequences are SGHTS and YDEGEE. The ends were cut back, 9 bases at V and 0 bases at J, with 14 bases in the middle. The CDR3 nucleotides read TGTGCCACAAACCGGGGGGCTAGCACAGATACGCAGTATTTT. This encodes CATNRGASTDTQYF.

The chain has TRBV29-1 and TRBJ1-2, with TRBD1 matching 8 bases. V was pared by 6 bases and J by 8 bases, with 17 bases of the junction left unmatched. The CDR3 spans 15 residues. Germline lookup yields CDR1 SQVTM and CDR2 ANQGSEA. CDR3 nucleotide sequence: TGCAGCGTCCGAGCCCCCCGACAGGGGCACTGGGGCTACACCTTC. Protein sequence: CSVRAPRQGHWGYTF.

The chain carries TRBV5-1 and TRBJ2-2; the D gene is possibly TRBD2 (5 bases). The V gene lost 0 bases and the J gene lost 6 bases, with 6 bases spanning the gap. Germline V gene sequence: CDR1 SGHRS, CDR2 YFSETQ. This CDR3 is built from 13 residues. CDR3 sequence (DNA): TGCGCCAGCAGCTTGGAAGCGGCCGGGGAGCTGTTTTTT. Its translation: CASSLEAAGELFF.

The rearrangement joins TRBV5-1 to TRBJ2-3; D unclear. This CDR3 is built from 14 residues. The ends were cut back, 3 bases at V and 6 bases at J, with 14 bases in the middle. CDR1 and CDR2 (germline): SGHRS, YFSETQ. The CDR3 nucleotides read TGCGCCAGCAGCTCGGAAGGGCGGTTGGATACGCAGTATTTT. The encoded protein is CASSSEGRLDTQYF. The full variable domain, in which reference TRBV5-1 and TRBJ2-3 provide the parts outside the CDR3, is KAGVTQTPRYLIKTRGQQVTLSCSPISGHRSVSWYQQTPGQGLQFLFEYFSETQRNKGNFPGRFSGRQFSNSRSEMNVSTLELGDSALYLCASSSEGRLDTQYFGPGTRLTVL.

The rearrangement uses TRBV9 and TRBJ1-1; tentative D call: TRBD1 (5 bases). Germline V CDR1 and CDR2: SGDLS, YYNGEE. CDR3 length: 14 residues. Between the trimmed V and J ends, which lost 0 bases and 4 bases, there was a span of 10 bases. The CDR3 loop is CASSVDGARTEAFF. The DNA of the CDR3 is TGTGCCAGCAGCGTAGATGGGGCCCGCACTGAAGCTTTCTTT.

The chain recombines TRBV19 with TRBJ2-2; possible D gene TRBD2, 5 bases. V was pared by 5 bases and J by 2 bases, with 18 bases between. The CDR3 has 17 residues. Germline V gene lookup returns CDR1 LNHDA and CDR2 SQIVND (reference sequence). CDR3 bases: TGTGCCAGTAGTTGGGCTAGCTACTCCATTAACACCGGGGAGCTGTTTTTT. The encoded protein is CASSWASYSINTGELFF.

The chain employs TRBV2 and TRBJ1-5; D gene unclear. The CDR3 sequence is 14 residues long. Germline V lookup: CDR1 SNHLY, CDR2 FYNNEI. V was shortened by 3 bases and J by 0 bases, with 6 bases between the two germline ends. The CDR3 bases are TGTGCCAGCAGTGACCCTTATAGCAATCAGCCCCAGCATTTT. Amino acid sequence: CASSDPYSNQPQHF.